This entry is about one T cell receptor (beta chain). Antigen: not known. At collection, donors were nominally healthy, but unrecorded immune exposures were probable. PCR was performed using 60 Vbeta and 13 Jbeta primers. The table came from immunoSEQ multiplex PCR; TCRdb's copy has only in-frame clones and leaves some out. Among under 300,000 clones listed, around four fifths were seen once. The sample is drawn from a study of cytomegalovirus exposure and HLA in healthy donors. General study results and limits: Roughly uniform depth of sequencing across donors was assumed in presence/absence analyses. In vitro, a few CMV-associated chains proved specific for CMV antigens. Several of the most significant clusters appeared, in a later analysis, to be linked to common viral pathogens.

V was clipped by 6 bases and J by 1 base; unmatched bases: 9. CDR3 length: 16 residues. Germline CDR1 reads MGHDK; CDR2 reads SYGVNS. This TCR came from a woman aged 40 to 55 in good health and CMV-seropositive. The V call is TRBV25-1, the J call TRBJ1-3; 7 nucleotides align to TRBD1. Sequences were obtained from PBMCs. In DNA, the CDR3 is TGTGCCAGCAGGTTAACAGGGGAAGGGTCTGGAAACACCATATATTTT. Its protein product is CASRLTGEGSGNTIYF.